This TCR beta chain derives from a study of blood T cell repertoires in COVID-19. Overall study context: COVID-19 samples from acute and convalescent phases originated in the United States, Italy and Spain.

Deletions cut 6 bases from V and 4 bases from J, with 15 bases between. The germline gives CDR1 MGHDK, CDR2 SYGVNS. The CDR3 covers 14 residues. Libraries were prepared by immunoSEQ multiplex PCR; TCRdb keeps only in-frame clonotypes and omits some of them. The sample has 150,000 to 200,000 clones, 60% to 80% seen once; the top ten hold 17%. The source is a man aged 60-69 years with active or convalescent COVID-19. The rearrangement links TRBV25-1 to TRBJ1-1, with D maybe TRBD1 (6 bases). The sample consisted of peripheral blood. In nucleotides, the CDR3 is TGTGCCAGCAGCGCCTCCACAGGGAGCACTGAAGCTTTCTTT. It specifies CASSASTGSTEAFF. Using reference TRBV25-1 and TRBJ1-1 for the parts outside the CDR3, the full variable domain is EADIYQTPRYLVIGTGKKITLECSQTMGHDKMYWYQQDPGMELHLIHYSYGVNSTEKGDLSSESTVSRIRTEHFPLTLESARPSHTSQYLCASSASTGSTEAFFGQGTRLTVV.